These T cell receptor beta chains were read from a single sample in a study of blood T cell repertoires in COVID-19. Clones were sequenced by immunoSEQ multiplex PCR, and TCRdb holds only the in-frame ones, with some missing. Of approximately 190,000 clones in the sample, approximately 90% are singletons; the top ten hold approximately 23%. Sequencing was performed on PBMCs or T cells enriched from blood (not recorded which). The receptors were gathered from a middle-aged woman in a cohort exposed to, infected with or recovered from COVID-19 (not recorded which). The CDR3 runs from the conserved cysteine through the conserved F or W. Each record gives: J gene, V gene, CDR3 protein.

TRBJ1-2 TRBV11-3 CASSPSRGAWGYTF
TRBJ1-5 TRBV24-1 CATSSQYSNQPQHF
TRBJ1-1 TRBV11-3 CASSLDTDTEAFF
TRBJ1-2 TRBV5-6 CASSAGGSYGYTF
TRBJ2-3 TRBV27 CASRLAGGTDTQYF
TRBJ2-7 TRBV27 CASSRTSAYEQYF
TRBJ2-7 TRBV4-1 CASSHPPDRGRNEQYF
TRBJ2-2 TRBV6-4 CASSEGSGHTGELFF
TRBJ2-6 TRBV3-1/TRBV3-2 CASSQDGGAGANVLTF
TRBJ2-7 TRBV7-2 CASSPRTNTYEQYF
TRBJ2-5 TRBV10-3 CAASQGSLVGDQETQYF
TRBJ1-4 TRBV7-2 CASRAGAHNEKLFF
TRBJ2-6 TRBV13 CASSEQGSGANVLTF
TRBJ1-1 TRBV19 CASRPGTGGTEAFF
TRBJ1-1 TRBV27 CASSITVRGTEAFF
TRBJ1-1 TRBV27 CASSHQQGAGAFF
TRBJ2-5 TRBV21-1 CASSREGARVATQYF
TRBJ2-6 TRBV11-2 CASSLVRTGYAGANVLTF
TRBJ1-5 TRBV28 CASSLNPGRSNQPQHF
TRBJ1-2 TRBV25-1 CASSALSYGYTF
TRBJ2-5 TRBV12-3/TRBV12-4 CASSEQRETQYF
TRBJ1-2 TRBV28 CASSGDGRGGYTF
TRBJ2-3 TRBV7-2 CASSLGGTDTQYF
TRBJ2-7 TRBV7-8 CASSLTWDSGPYEQYF
TRBJ2-5 TRBV25-1 CASSVPPRQGGETQYF
TRBJ1-1 TRBV12-3/TRBV12-4 CASSLAENTEAFF
TRBJ1-5 TRBV12-5 CASGLVLESGGGQPQHF
TRBJ2-7 TRBV3-1/TRBV3-2 CASSGLAAYEQYF